This T cell receptor (beta chain) came from a study of cytomegalovirus exposure and HLA in healthy donors. In the PCR, 60 Vbeta and 13 Jbeta primers were used. Libraries were prepared by immunoSEQ multiplex PCR; TCRdb keeps only in-frame clonotypes and omits some of them. The sample lists around 120,000 clones, less than 90% occurring once. The donors (healthy individuals) were bone marrow donors. The CDR3 is 15 amino acids. Trimming removed 2 bases from V and 1 base from J, with 11 bases in between. The germline CDR1 and CDR2 sequences are SGHAT and FQNNGV. Specimen: PBMCs. The V call is TRBV11-2, the J call TRBJ1-1; D unclear. The origin of this receptor is a man aged 50-59 years in good health and CMV-seronegative. CDR3 in amino acids: CASSLFSEENTEAFF. The CDR3 nucleotides are TGTGCCAGCAGCTTATTTTCCGAGGAGAACACTGAAGCTTTCTTT. The full variable domain, with the rest looked up from reference TRBV11-2 and TRBJ1-1, is EAGVAQSPRYKIIEKRQSVAFWCNPISGHATLYWYQQILGQGPKLLIQFQNNGVVDDSQLPKDRFSAERLKGVDSTLKIQPAKLEDSAVYLCASSLFSEENTEAFFGQGTRLTVV.